The T cell receptor (beta chain) under discussion was sequenced for a study of naive and memory T cell subsets. Two oligonucleotides, mixed equimolar, formed the beta constant-region primer covering TRBC1 and TRBC2. Ligated cDNA was amplified by four rounds of PCR with nested alpha and beta constant-region primers and SP2. One entry per CDR3 protein, called by TCRdb with MiXCR from the UMI-ligation and nested PCR reads. The sample shows about 150,000 distinct CDR3 sequences, roughly 22% of them seen only once. General observations from the study: Possibly reflecting memory cells re-expressing CD45RA, a few larger clonotypes occurred in naive repertoires, especially CD8. There was no ground truth to check naive and memory subset results.

Looked up from germline, CDR1 is LGHDT and CDR2 is YNNKEL (reference sequence). The CDR3 extends over 18 amino acids. After removal of 3 bases from V and 1 base from J, the junction contained 12 bases not matched to a gene. From the second PCR step, alpha and beta chains were amplified apart. This clonotype has only a few counts. Its antigen remains unidentified. The origin of this receptor is a human donor in good health. The chain uses TRBV3-1 and TRBJ2-7; 10 bases are a match to TRBD2. The source material was naive CD4+ T cells from blood. CDR3 nucleotides: TGTGCCAGCAGCCATCCGGTTCTAGCGGGAGTGAAGTCCTACGAGCAGTACTTC. It specifies CASSHPVLAGVKSYEQYF.